Listed below are T cell receptor beta chains from one sample, sequenced in a study of T cells after yellow fever vaccination. TCRdb independently ran MiXCR on the 5' RACE reads; one entry per CDR3 protein. The data contain tens of thousands of distinct CDR3 sequences, more than 5% of them singletons. Material: CD8+ T cells sorted from PBMCs, obtained 10 days after the yellow fever booster vaccination. All receptors derive from a man aged 25-45 years who received the YFV17D yellow fever vaccine. Each CDR3 is given with its conserved first and last residue. The D gene is left open where the match is weak. Not every row has a clone size; where given, it reads once, few, many or a size class.

j_call d_call v_call clone_size cdr3_nt cdr3_aa
TRBJ1-3 NA TRBV28 many TGTGCCAGCAGTCGGGGTCTCTACTCTGGAAACACCATATATTTT CASSRGLYSGNTIYF
TRBJ2-2 NA TRBV7-9 many TGTGCCAGCAGCTTAATCGGGCTAGCGAACACCGGGGAGCTGTTTTTT CASSLIGLANTGELFF
TRBJ1-2 NA TRBV30 many TGTGCCTGGACAACCTCAGAGGGCTACACCTTC CAWTTSEGYTF
TRBJ2-1 TRBD2 TRBV7-8 many TGTGCCAGCAGCTTAGCGCGGGGACTAGCGGGAGCCAGTGAGCAGTTCTTC CASSLARGLAGASEQFF
TRBJ2-1 TRBD2 TRBV7-7 many TGTGCCAGCAGCTTAAACGAGCGGGAGTTCAATGAGCAGTTCTTC CASSLNEREFNEQFF
TRBJ2-1 TRBD2 TRBV7-2 many TGTGCCAGCAGCTTAGGGCGACTAGCGGGTGATGCAAGCGAGCAGTTCTTC CASSLGRLAGDASEQFF
TRBJ2-3 TRBD2 TRBV11-1 many TGTGCCAGCACCTCATTTACTAGCGGGAGCTGGAGCACAGATACGCAGTATTTT CASTSFTSGSWSTDTQYF
TRBJ2-5 NA TRBV7-9 many TGTGCCAGCAGCTTATCCAGGGGCGGAGAGACCCAGTACTTC CASSLSRGGETQYF
TRBJ2-1 NA TRBV27 many TGTGCCAGCAGTTTATGGTCAGGGATTCGGAATGAGCAGTTCTTC CASSLWSGIRNEQFF
TRBJ2-7 NA TRBV20-1 many TGCAGTGCTAGCCTTGGGGAGCGGGTGGCCTACGAGCAGTACTTC CSASLGERVAYEQYF
TRBJ2-1 NA TRBV15 few TGTGCCACCAGCGGGGTAGCGGAGAGCTCCTACAATGAGCAGTTCTTC CATSGVAESSYNEQFF
TRBJ2-7 NA TRBV29-1 many TGCAGCGTTGGCTTAGGGGACCACGAGCAGTACTTC CSVGLGDHEQYF
TRBJ2-7 TRBD2 TRBV4-3 many TGCGCCAGCAGCCAAGATGCTAGCGGGAGTTTGTACGAGCAGTACTTC CASSQDASGSLYEQYF
TRBJ2-3 NA TRBV5-4 many TGTGCCAGCAGCTTGGGAGGAGGTCCTAGCACAGATACGCAGTATTTT CASSLGGGPSTDTQYF
TRBJ2-1 NA TRBV6-1 NA TGTGCCAGCAGCCTATCAGGGTTAGACAATGAGCAGTTCTTC CASSLSGLDNEQFF
TRBJ2-1 TRBD2 TRBV7-9 many TGTGCCAGCAGCTTTTCGGGAGGGAATGAGCAGTTCTTC CASSFSGGNEQFF
TRBJ2-7 NA TRBV9 many TGTGCCAGCAGCGGAGGCCTAGCGCTAACCGAGCAGTACTTC CASSGGLALTEQYF
TRBJ2-3 NA TRBV7-9 many TGTGCCAGCGGATTAGCGGATACGCAGTATTTT CASGLADTQYF
TRBJ2-5 TRBD1 TRBV9 many TGTGCCAGCAGCGCGACAGGGATCCAAGAGACCCAGTACTTC CASSATGIQETQYF
TRBJ2-1 NA TRBV6-2/TRBV6-3 many TGTGCCAGCAGTTATGGGAATGAGCAGTTCTTC CASSYGNEQFF
TRBJ2-5 TRBD2 TRBV5-6 medium-sized TGTGCCAGCAGCTCACTAGCGGGAGAGGTAGAGACCCAGTACTTC CASSSLAGEVETQYF
TRBJ2-1 TRBD2 TRBV12-3/TRBV12-4 many TGTGCCAGCAGTTTAGCTAGCGGGGCCTCATATGAGCAGTTCTTC CASSLASGASYEQFF
TRBJ2-1 NA TRBV12-3/TRBV12-4 medium-sized TGTGCCAGCAGTCCCCTGGGGGATGAGCAGTTCTTC CASSPLGDEQFF
TRBJ2-7 NA TRBV6-5 many TGTGCCAGCAGTGAATCGAGTTTAACAGAGCTCTACGAGCAGTACTTC CASSESSLTELYEQYF
TRBJ2-1 NA TRBV10-2 many TGCGCCAGCAGTGAGTTGGGCGGGTCCTACAATGAGCAGTTCTTC CASSELGGSYNEQFF
TRBJ2-2 TRBD2 TRBV7-6 many TGTGCCAGCAGCCCACCCGGACTAGACACCGGGGAGCTGTTTTTT CASSPPGLDTGELFF
TRBJ1-4 NA TRBV12-3/TRBV12-4 many TGTGCCAGCACCCTGGATCCGGGGAGCGGTTTTGAAAAACTGTTTTTT CASTLDPGSGFEKLFF
TRBJ2-7 TRBD2 TRBV6-5 many TGTGCCAGCAGTTACTCTGGACTAGCGGGAGGAGAGCAGTACTTC CASSYSGLAGGEQYF
TRBJ2-7 NA TRBV5-1 many TGCGCCAGCAGCTTCGGTGGAGTGTTAAGGGCTGGCTACGAGCAGTACTTC CASSFGGVLRAGYEQYF
TRBJ1-5 TRBD1 TRBV5-1 many TGCGCCAGCAGCATAGGGACAGGGGGGGTCAATCAGCCCCAGCATTTT CASSIGTGGVNQPQHF
TRBJ2-7 NA TRBV29-1 many TGCAGCGTCATTACCCCCGGGAAGAACTACGAGCAGTACTTC CSVITPGKNYEQYF
TRBJ2-1 NA TRBV4-3 many TGCGCCAGCAGCCAAGATCAGGGGGGCTCCTACAATGAGCAGTTCTTC CASSQDQGGSYNEQFF
TRBJ2-5 TRBD1 TRBV4-3 many TGCGCCAGCAGCCCAAGGACAGGGGAGACCCAGTACTTC CASSPRTGETQYF